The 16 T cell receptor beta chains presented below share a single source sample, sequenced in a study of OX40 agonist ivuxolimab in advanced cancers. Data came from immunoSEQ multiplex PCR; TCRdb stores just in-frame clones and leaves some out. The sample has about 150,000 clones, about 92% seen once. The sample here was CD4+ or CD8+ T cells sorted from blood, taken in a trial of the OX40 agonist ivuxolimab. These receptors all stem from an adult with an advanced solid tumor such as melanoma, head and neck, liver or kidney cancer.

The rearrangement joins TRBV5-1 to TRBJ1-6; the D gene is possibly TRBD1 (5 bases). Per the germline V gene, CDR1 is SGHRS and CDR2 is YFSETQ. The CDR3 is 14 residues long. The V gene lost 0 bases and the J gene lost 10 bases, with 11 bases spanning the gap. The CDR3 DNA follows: TGCGCCAGCAGCTTGGAGCAGGGAAGCTCACCCCTCCACTTT. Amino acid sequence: CASSLEQGSSPLHF.

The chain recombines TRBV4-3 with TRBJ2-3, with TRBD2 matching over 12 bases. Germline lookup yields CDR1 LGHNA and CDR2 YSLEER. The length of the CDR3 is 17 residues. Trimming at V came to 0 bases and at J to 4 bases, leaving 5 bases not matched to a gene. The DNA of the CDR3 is TGCGCCAGCAGCCAAGACCGACTAGCGGGAGTGGCAGATACGCAGTATTTT. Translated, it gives CASSQDRLAGVADTQYF.

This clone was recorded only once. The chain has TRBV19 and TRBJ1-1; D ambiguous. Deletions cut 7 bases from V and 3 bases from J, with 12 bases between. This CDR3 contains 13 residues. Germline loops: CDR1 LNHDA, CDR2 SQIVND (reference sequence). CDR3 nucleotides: TGTGCCAGTAAAAAATCGCAAGACACTGAAGCTTTCTTT. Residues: CASKKSQDTEAFF. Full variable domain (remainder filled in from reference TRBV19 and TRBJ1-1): DGGITQSPKYLFRKEGQNVTLSCEQNLNHDAMYWYRQDPGQGLRLIYYSQIVNDFQKGDIAEGYSVSREKKESFPLTVTSAQKNPTAFYLCASKKSQDTEAFFGQGTRLTVV.

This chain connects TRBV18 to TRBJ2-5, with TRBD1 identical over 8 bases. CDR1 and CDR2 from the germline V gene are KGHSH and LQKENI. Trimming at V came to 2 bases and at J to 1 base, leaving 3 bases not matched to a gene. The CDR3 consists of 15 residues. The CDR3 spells CASSPRGQAQETQYF. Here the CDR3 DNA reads TGTGCCAGCTCACCAAGGGGACAGGCCCAAGAGACCCAGTACTTC.

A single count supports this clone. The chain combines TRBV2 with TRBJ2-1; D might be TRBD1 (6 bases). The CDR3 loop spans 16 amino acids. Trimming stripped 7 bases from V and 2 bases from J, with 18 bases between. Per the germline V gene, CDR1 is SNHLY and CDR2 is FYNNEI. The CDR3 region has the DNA TGTGCCAGCATTTTCCGACAGGCGCAGACCTACAATGAGCAGTTCTTC. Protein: CASIFRQAQTYNEQFF.

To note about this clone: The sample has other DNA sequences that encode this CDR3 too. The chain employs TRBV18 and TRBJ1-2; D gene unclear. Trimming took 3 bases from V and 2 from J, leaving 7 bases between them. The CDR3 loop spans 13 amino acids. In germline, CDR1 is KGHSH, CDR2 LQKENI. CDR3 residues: CASSPGQNYGYTF. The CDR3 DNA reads TGTGCCAGCTCACCCGGCCAGAACTATGGCTACACCTTC.

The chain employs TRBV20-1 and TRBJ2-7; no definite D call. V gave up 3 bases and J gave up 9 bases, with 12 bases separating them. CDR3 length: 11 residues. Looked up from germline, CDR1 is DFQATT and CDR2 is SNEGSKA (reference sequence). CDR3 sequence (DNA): TGCAGTGCTAGTTATCCCCCTGCGCAGTACTTC. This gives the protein CSASYPPAQYF.

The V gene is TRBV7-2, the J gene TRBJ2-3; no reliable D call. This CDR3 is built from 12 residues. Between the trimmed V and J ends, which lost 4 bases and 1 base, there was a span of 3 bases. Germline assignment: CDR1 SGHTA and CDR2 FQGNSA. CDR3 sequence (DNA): TGTGCCAGCAGCTGGGGCACAGATACGCAGTATTTT. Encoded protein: CASSWGTDTQYF.

The CDR3 sequence is CASSITGVNTEAFF. For the CDR3, the DNA is TGTGCCAGTAGTATTACAGGGGTGAACACTGAAGCTTTCTTT. The V call is TRBV19, the J call TRBJ1-1; 7 bases line up with TRBD1. The CDR3 totals 14 residues. The germline gives CDR1 LNHDA, CDR2 SQIVND (reference sequence). V dropped 3 bases and J dropped 0; count of bases not matched to a gene: 1.

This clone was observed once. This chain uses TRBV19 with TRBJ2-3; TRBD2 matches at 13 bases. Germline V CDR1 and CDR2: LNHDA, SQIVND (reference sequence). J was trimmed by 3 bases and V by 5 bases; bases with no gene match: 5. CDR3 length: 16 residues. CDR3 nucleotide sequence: TGTGCCAGTAGTCCCCGGACTAGCGGGAGAACAGATACGCAGTATTTT. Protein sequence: CASSPRTSGRTDTQYF.

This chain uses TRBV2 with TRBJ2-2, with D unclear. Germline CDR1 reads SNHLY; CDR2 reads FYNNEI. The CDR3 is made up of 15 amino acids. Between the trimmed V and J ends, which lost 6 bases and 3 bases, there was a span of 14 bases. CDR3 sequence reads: CASSLTLPDTGELFF. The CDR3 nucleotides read TGTGCCAGCAGCTTGACTCTTCCGGACACCGGGGAGCTGTTTTTT. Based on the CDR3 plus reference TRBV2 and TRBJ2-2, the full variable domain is EPEVTQTPSHQVTQMGQEVILRCVPISNHLYFYWYRQILGQKVEFLVSFYNNEISEKSEIFDDQFSVERPDGSNFTLKIRSTKLEDSAMYFCASSLTLPDTGELFFGEGSRLTVL.

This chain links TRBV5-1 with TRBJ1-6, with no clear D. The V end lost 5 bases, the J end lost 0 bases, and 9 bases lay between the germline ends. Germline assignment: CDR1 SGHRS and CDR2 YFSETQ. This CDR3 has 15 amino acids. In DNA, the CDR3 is TGCGCCAGCAGACTTGGCCTCTCCTATAATTCACCCCTCCACTTT. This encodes CASRLGLSYNSPLHF. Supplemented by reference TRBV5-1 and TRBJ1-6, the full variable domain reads KAGVTQTPRYLIKTRGQQVTLSCSPISGHRSVSWYQQTPGQGLQFLFEYFSETQRNKGNFPGRFSGRQFSNSRSEMNVSTLELGDSALYLCASRLGLSYNSPLHFGNGTRLTVT.

The CDR3: CASSIAGGLSYNEQFF. CDR3 DNA: TGTGCCAGCAGTATAGCGGGGGGGCTTTCCTACAATGAGCAGTTCTTC. This chain uses TRBV28 with TRBJ2-1; TRBD2 matches at 11 bases. This CDR3 is 16 amino acids long. Germline V CDR1 and CDR2: MDHEN, SYDVKM. The V and J ends lost 5 bases and 1 base, in that order; junction bases with no gene match: 4. Looking up the rest from reference TRBV28 and TRBJ2-1 gives the full variable domain: DVKVTQSSRYLVKRTGEKVFLECVQDMDHENMFWYRQDPGLGLRLIYFSYDVKMKEKGDIPEGYSVSREKKERFSLILESASTNQTSMYLCASSIAGGLSYNEQFFGPGTRLTVL.

This CDR3 reads CASSQDTTGRHYEQYF. The CDR3 region has the DNA TGCGCCAGCAGCCAAGATACCACAGGCAGACACTACGAGCAGTACTTC. The chain is built from TRBV4-3 and TRBJ2-7; possibly TRBD1 for D (5 bases). V was clipped by 0 bases and J by 3 bases, with 15 bases between them. CDR3 length equals 16 residues. The germline gives CDR1 LGHNA, CDR2 YSLEER.

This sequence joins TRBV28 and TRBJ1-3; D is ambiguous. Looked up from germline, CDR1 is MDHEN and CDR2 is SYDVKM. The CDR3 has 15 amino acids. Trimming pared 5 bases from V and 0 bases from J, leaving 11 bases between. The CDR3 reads CASSRTGSSGNTIYF. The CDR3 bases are TGTGCCAGCAGTCGGACGGGATCCTCTGGAAACACCATATATTTT.

CDR3 sequence reads: CASSSQGWDNEKLFF. The CDR3 DNA is TGTGCCAGCAGCTCGCAGGGGTGGGATAATGAAAAACTGTTTTTT. The V gene is TRBV5-4, the J gene TRBJ1-4; weak D call: TRBD1 (6 bases). The V and J ends lost 3 bases and 4 bases respectively, with 13 bases between them. Germline V gene lookup returns CDR1 SGHNT and CDR2 YYREEE (reference sequence). CDR3 size: 15 residues.